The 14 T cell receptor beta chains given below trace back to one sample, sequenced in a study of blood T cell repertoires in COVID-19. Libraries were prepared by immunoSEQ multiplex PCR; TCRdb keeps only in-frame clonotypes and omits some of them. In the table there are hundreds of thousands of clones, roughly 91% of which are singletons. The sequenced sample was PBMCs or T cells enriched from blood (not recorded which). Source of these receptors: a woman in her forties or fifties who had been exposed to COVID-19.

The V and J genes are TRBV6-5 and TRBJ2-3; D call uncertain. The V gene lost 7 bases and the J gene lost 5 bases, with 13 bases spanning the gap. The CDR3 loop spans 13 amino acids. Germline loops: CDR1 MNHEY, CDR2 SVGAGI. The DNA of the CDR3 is TGTGCCAGCACCGCTCTTGCCGGAGATACGCAGTATTTT. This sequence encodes CASTALAGDTQYF.

The CDR3 loop reads CASSPPPGSGNTIYF. In DNA form, the CDR3 reads TGTGCCAGCAGCCCCCCTCCCGGCTCTGGAAACACCATATATTTT. V gene TRBV6-5 combines with J gene TRBJ1-3, with no clear D. CDR3 length: 15 amino acids. Germline lookup yields CDR1 MNHEY and CDR2 SVGAGI. Between the trimmed V and J ends, which lost 6 bases and 0 bases, there was a span of 12 bases.

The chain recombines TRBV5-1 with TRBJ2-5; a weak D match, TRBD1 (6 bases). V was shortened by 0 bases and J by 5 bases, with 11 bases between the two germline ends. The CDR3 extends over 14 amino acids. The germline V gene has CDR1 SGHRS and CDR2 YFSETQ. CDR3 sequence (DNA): TGCGCCAGCAGCTTGGCGGGCCAGGGGGAGACCCAGTACTTC. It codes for CASSLAGQGETQYF.

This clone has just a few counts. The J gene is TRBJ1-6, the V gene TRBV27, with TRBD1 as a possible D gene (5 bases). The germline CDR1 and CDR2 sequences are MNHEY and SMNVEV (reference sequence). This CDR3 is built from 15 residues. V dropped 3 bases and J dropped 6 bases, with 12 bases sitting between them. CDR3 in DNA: TGTGCCAGCAGTTTGGGAGGGGAACGTAATTCACCCCTCCACTTT. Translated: CASSLGGERNSPLHF.

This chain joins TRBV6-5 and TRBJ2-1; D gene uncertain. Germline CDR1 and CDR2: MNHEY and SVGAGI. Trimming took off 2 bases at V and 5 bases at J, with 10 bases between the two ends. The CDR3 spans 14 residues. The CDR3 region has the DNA TGTGCCAGCAGTTACAACGAGGCGGACAATGAGCAGTTCTTC. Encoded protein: CASSYNEADNEQFF.

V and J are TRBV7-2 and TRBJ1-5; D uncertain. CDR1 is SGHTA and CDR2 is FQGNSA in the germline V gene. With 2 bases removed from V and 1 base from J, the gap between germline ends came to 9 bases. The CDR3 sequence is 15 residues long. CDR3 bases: TGTGCCAGCAGCTTAATGACGGGGAGCAATCAGCCCCAGCATTTT. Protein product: CASSLMTGSNQPQHF. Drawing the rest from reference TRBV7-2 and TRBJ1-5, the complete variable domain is GAGVSQSPSNKVTEKGKDVELRCDPISGHTALYWYRQSLGQGLEFLIYFQGNSAPDKSGLPSDRFSAERTGGSVSTLTIQRTQQEDSAVYLCASSLMTGSNQPQHFGDGTRLSIL.

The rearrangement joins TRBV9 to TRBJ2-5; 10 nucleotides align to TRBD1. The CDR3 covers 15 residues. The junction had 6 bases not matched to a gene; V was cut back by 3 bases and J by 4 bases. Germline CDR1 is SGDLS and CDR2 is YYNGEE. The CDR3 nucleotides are TGTGCCAGCAGCGCACTGGGACAGGGGTTAGAGACCCAGTACTTC. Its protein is CASSALGQGLETQYF.

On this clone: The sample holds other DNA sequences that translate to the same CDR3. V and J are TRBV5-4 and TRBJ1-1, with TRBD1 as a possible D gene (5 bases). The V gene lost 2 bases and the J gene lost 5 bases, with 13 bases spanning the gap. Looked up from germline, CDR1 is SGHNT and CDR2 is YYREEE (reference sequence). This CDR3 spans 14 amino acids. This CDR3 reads CASSFGQGGTEAFF. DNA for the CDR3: TGTGCCAGCAGCTTCGGGCAGGGAGGAACTGAAGCTTTCTTT.

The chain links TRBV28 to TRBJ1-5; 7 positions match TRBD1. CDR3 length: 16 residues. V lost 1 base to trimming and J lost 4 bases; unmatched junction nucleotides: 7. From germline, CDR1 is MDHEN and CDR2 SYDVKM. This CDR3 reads CASSLLAGQLNQPQHF. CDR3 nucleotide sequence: TGTGCCAGCAGTTTATTAGCGGGACAGCTTAATCAGCCCCAGCATTTT.

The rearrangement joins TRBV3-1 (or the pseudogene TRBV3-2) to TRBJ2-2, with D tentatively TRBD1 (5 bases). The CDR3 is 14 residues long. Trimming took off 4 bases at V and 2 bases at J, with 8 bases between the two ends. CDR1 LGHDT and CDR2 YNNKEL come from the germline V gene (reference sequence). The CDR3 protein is CASSPQVNTGELFF. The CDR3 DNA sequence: TGTGCCAGCAGCCCACAGGTTAACACCGGGGAGCTGTTTTTT.

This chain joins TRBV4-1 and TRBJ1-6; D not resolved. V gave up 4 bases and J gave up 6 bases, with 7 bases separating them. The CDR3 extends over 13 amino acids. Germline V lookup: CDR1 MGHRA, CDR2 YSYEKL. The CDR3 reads CASSPRGNSPLHF. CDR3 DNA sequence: TGCGCCAGCAGCCCCCGGGGTAATTCACCCCTCCACTTT.

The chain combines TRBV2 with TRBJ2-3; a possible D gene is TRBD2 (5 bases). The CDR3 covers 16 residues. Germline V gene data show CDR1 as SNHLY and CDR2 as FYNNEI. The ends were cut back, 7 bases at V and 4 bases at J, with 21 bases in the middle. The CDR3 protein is CASTTTHSLAPDTQYF. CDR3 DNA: TGTGCCAGCACCACCACCCACTCGCTAGCCCCAGATACGCAGTATTTT.

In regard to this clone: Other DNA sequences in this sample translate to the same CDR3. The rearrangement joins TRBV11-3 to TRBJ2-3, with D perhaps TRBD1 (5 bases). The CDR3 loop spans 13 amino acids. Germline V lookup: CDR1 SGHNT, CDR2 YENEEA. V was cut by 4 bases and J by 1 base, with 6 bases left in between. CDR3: CASSSRGTDTQYF. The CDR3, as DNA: TGTGCCAGCAGCTCCAGGGGCACAGATACGCAGTATTTT.

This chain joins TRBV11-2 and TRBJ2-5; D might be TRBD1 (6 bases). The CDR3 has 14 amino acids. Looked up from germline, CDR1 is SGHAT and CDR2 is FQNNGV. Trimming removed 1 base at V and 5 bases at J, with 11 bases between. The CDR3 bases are TGTGCCAGCAGCTTAGGGACCAGGGGCGAGACCCAGTACTTC. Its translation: CASSLGTRGETQYF.